The 10 T cell receptor beta chains given below trace back to one sample, sequenced in a study of blood T cell repertoires in COVID-19. The table came from immunoSEQ multiplex PCR; TCRdb's copy has only in-frame clones and leaves some out. The sample contains some 220,000 clones, about 85% of which appear only once. What was sequenced was PBMCs or T cells enriched from blood (not recorded which). These receptors originate from a woman aged 30 to 39 who had recovered from COVID-19.

The chain has TRBV7-2 and TRBJ1-3; 9 positions match TRBD1. With 6 bases clipped from V and 3 bases from J, the junction kept 6 bases outside the gene matches. CDR1 and CDR2 (germline): SGHTA, FQGNSA. This CDR3 contains 15 residues. CDR3 DNA: TGTGCCAGCAGTAACAGGGGGCTTCTTGGAAACACCATATATTTT. Encoded protein: CASSNRGLLGNTIYF.

The chain has TRBV2 and TRBJ2-7; D may be TRBD2 (6 bases). CDR1 SNHLY and CDR2 FYNNEI come from the germline V gene. Deletions cut 10 bases from V and 5 bases from J, with 18 bases between. The CDR3 runs 13 residues. In DNA, the CDR3 is TGTGCCATACTCAGGGAGGACCGGGACGAGCAGTACTTC. Protein: CAILREDRDEQYF.

The gene calls are TRBV4-3 and TRBJ1-4; D possibly corresponds to TRBD1 (5 bases). V lost 0 bases, J lost 4 bases, and 12 bases lay in between. The length of the CDR3 is 16 residues. Per the germline V gene, CDR1 is LGHNA and CDR2 is YSLEER. The CDR3 region has the DNA TGCGCCAGCAGCCAAGATCGGGCGGGGGATAATGAAAAACTGTTTTTT. Translation gives CASSQDRAGDNEKLFF.

This chain connects TRBV5-1 to TRBJ1-1, with 9 bases aligning to TRBD1. Trimming at V came to 0 bases and at J to 5 bases, leaving 5 bases not matched to a gene. CDR3 length: 15 residues. The germline CDR1 and CDR2 sequences are SGHRS and YFSETQ. CDR3 sequence reads: CASSLDNRGPTEAFF. CDR3 in DNA: TGCGCCAGCAGCTTGGATAACAGGGGGCCTACTGAAGCTTTCTTT.

A single count supports this clone. The CDR3 spells CASSRIGSVNTEAFF. The CDR3 bases are TGCGCCAGCAGTCGAATAGGTAGCGTGAACACTGAAGCTTTCTTT. The chain is built from TRBV4-1 and TRBJ1-1, with unresolved D. V was clipped by 6 bases and J by 0 bases, with 14 bases between them. Germline CDR1 reads MGHRA; CDR2 reads YSYEKL. The CDR3 is 15 residues long.

The V and J genes are TRBV19 and TRBJ1-3; D is unclear. The CDR3 runs to 14 residues. The germline gives CDR1 LNHDA, CDR2 SQIVND (reference sequence). V was shortened by 5 bases and J by 0 bases, with 8 bases between the two germline ends. The CDR3 region has the DNA TGTGCCAGTAGTGGGAGCAGCTCTGGAAACACCATATATTTT. Translation gives CASSGSSSGNTIYF.

The V and J genes are TRBV10-3 and TRBJ1-3; TRBD1 matches 7 bases. The germline CDR1 and CDR2 sequences are ENHRY and SYGVKD. V shed 11 bases and J 0 bases; nucleotides not matched to a gene: 7. The CDR3 length is 14 residues. This chain's CDR3 is CAYRGDSSGNTIYF. The DNA of the CDR3 is TGTGCCTACAGGGGAGATTCCTCTGGAAACACCATATATTTT.

This chain uses TRBV5-4 with TRBJ1-1; no definite D call. V gave up 2 bases and J gave up 3 bases, with 8 bases separating them. CDR1 SGHNT and CDR2 YYREEE come from the germline V gene (reference sequence). This CDR3 has 13 amino acids. CDR3 region: CASSLDGHTEAFF. CDR3 sequence (DNA): TGTGCCAGCAGCTTAGATGGCCACACTGAAGCTTTCTTT.

This chain links TRBV13 with TRBJ2-5; D possibly corresponds to TRBD1 (5 bases). The V gene's germline CDR1 is PRHDT and CDR2 FYEKMQ (reference sequence). V gave up 1 base and J gave up 5 bases, with 11 bases separating them. The CDR3 consists of 14 residues. The CDR3 loop reads CASSLEGPRETQYF. CDR3 nucleotide sequence: TGTGCCAGCAGCTTAGAGGGGCCCAGGGAGACCCAGTACTTC.

The rearrangement links TRBV6-5 to TRBJ1-4, with a possible D match to TRBD1 (6 bases). CDR3 size: 16 residues. From germline, CDR1 is MNHEY and CDR2 SVGAGI. V lost 2 bases to trimming and J lost 7 bases, with 17 bases between them. CDR3 sequence: CASSYRNRVWSEKLFF. Here the CDR3 DNA reads TGTGCCAGCAGTTACCGGAACAGGGTTTGGAGTGAAAAACTGTTTTTT.